The 19 T cell receptor gamma chains below were found in one sample sequenced in a study of gamma-delta chains in newborns, infants, children. TCRdb applied CATT to the reads for clone calling. The sample has under 1,300 gamma-chain clones, approximately 4% seen once. The specimen sequenced was blood. Receptors were obtained from a child who was a newborn, infant or young child, either healthy, febrile or measles-vaccinated (not recorded which).

In this sample, this clone is large (0.1 to 1%). The chain carries TRGV2 and TRGJ1 or TRGJ2. The CDR3 extends over 12 amino acids. Germline V gene data show CDR1 as EGSNGY and CDR2 as YDSYNSKV. V shed 0 bases, J shed 8 bases, and the junction held 4 bases outside the gene matches. The CDR3 region has the DNA TGTGCCACCTGGGACGGGCCGGATAAGAAACTCTTT. Protein sequence: CATWDGPDKKLF.

For this clone: This likely stems from a read error, as it lies one base from a far larger clone. Distinct nucleotide sequences in the sample also encode this CDR3. The chain joins TRGV9 to TRGJP. Germline trimming cut 5 bases from V and 2 bases from J; bases unmatched to any gene: 0. Germline V gene lookup returns CDR1 GITISATS and CDR2 ISYDGTV (reference sequence). This CDR3 comprises 15 residues. CDR3 sequence: CALWGQELGKKIKVF. As DNA, the CDR3 is TGTGCCTTGTGGGGGCAAGAGTTGGGCAAAAAAATCAAGGTATTT.

The chain recombines TRGV9 with TRGJP. Germline V gives CDR1 GITISATS, CDR2 ISYDGTV (reference sequence). The CDR3 totals 16 residues. V lost 4 bases and J lost 4; bases outside the gene matches: 4. This CDR3 is CALWDAQELGKKIKVF. CDR3 DNA: TGTGCCTTGTGGGACGCACAAGAGTTGGGCAAAAAAATCAAGGTATTT.

Worth noting for this clone: Relative to the germline gene, one junction end is altered; a read error may explain this. This chain connects TRGV9 to TRGJP. This CDR3 contains 17 residues. CDR1 GITISATS and CDR2 ISYDGTV come from the germline V gene (reference sequence). DNA of the CDR3: TGTGCCTTGCGGGAGGTGGAAGAAGAGTTGGGCAAAAAAGTCAAGGTATTT. Protein sequence: CALREVEEELGKKVKVF.

This clone is large (0.1 to 1%) by share. The chain is built from TRGV9 and TRGJP. The CDR3 has 17 amino acids. CDR1 and CDR2 from the germline V gene are GITISATS and ISYDGTV (reference sequence). The V gene end was trimmed by 2 bases and the J gene end by 2 bases; junction bases not matched to a gene: 3. The chain's CDR3 is CALWEAWQELGKKIKVF. The DNA for the CDR3 is TGTGCCTTGTGGGAGGCCTGGCAAGAGTTGGGCAAAAAAATCAAGGTATTT.

This clone was seen a handful of times. TCRdb has a much larger clone's protein, which differs at residue 8 from the translation of this DNA, likely because of a read error; what is shown is the protein translated from the DNA. V is TRGV9 and J is TRGJP. Germline-derived CDR1 and CDR2 are GITISATS and ISYDGTV (reference sequence). The CDR3 loop spans 16 amino acids. The DNA of the CDR3 is TGTGCCTTGTGGGAGACCCAAGGGTTGGGCAAAAAAATCAAGGTATTT. Protein: CALWETQGLGKKIKVF.

The chain carries TRGV4 and TRGJ1 or TRGJ2. The CDR3 runs to 13 residues. CDR1 and CDR2 from the germline V gene are EGSTGY and YDSYTSSV. Losses at the gene ends were 1 base for V and 6 bases for J; bases not matched to a gene: 6. CDR3 DNA sequence: TGTGCCACCTGGGATGGTCCCCCTTATAAGAAACTCTTT. This gives the protein CATWDGPPYKKLF.

The table lists this clone with a few counts. It may be a read error: a sequence one base away is much more abundant. This sample also contains other DNA sequences that code for the same CDR3. V is TRGV9 and J is TRGJP. The CDR3 runs to 15 residues. Per the germline V gene, CDR1 is GITISATS and CDR2 is ISYDGTV (reference sequence). CDR3 nucleotide sequence: TGTGCTTTGTGGGGTCAAGAGTTGGGCAAAAAAATCAAGGTATTT. The encoded protein is CALWGQELGKKIKVF.

By share, this clone counts as large. CDR3 residues: CATWDARREKKLF. The DNA of the CDR3 is TGTGCCACCTGGGACGCGCGAAGGGAGAAGAAACTCTTT. The rearrangement joins TRGV2 to TRGJ1 or TRGJ2. This CDR3 region has 13 residues. Trimming removed 2 bases from V and 10 bases from J; junction bases left unmatched: 11. Germline assignment: CDR1 EGSNGY and CDR2 YDSYNSKV.

By share of the sample, this clone is medium-sized. The genes are TRGV9 and TRGJ1 or TRGJ2. The V and J ends lost 3 bases and 1 base, in that order; junction bases with no gene match: 3. This CDR3 has 13 amino acids. Germline CDR1 is GITISATS and CDR2 is ISYDGTV (reference sequence). CDR3 protein: CALWELNYYKKLF. The CDR3 coding sequence is TGTGCCTTGTGGGAGCTAAATTATTATAAGAAACTCTTT.

V is TRGV9 and J is TRGJP. This CDR3 has 17 residues. J lost 4 bases, V lost 4 bases, and 7 bases had no gene match. Looked up from germline, CDR1 is GITISATS and CDR2 is ISYDGTV (reference sequence). The CDR3 spells CALWDPHQELGKKIKVF. The CDR3 bases are TGTGCCTTGTGGGATCCCCATCAAGAGTTGGGCAAAAAAATCAAGGTATTT.

This clone was seen a few times. The chain uses TRGV9 and TRGJP. Germline V lookup: CDR1 GITISATS, CDR2 ISYDGTV (reference sequence). The CDR3 spans 17 residues. Trimming at V came to 0 bases and at J to 6 bases, leaving 5 bases not matched to a gene. Written as DNA, the CDR3 is TGTGCCTTGTGGGAGGTGATTCGAGAGTTGGGCAAAAAAATCAAGGTATTT. As protein: CALWEVIRELGKKIKVF.

This clone was seen more than once but under ten times. Since a much larger clone is just one base distant, this may be a read error. The same CDR3 also results from other DNA sequences found in this sample. CDR3 sequence (DNA): TGTGCCTTGTGGGAGGTGCGTTCAGAGTTGGGCAAAAAAATCAAGGTGTTT. It codes for CALWEVRSELGKKIKVF. The rearrangement uses TRGV9 and TRGJP. This CDR3 region has 17 residues. Germline V lookup: CDR1 GITISATS, CDR2 ISYDGTV (reference sequence).

By sample fraction, this clone is medium-sized. The chain has TRGV4 and TRGJ1 or TRGJ2. This CDR3 region has 13 residues. V shed 4 bases and J 0 bases; nucleotides not matched to a gene: 3. Germline values: CDR1 EGSTGY, CDR2 YDSYTSSV. In DNA form, the CDR3 reads TGTGCCACCTGGGACCCGAATTATTATAAGAAACTCTTT. It codes for CATWDPNYYKKLF.

By proportion, this clone is medium-sized. Additional DNA sequences in this sample encode the identical CDR3. This rearrangement joins TRGV9 to TRGJP. CDR3 length: 17 amino acids. Germline CDR1 is GITISATS and CDR2 is ISYDGTV (reference sequence). Germline trimming cut 2 bases from V and 4 bases from J; bases unmatched to any gene: 5. Written as DNA, the CDR3 is TGTGCCTTGTGGGAGGCCCAACAAGAGTTGGGCAAAAAAATCAAGGTATTT. Encoded protein: CALWEAQQELGKKIKVF.

This clone is judged large. The V call is TRGV9, the J call TRGJP. Losses at the gene ends were 0 bases for V and 6 bases for J; bases not matched to a gene: 5. Per the germline V gene, CDR1 is GITISATS and CDR2 is ISYDGTV (reference sequence). This CDR3 is 17 amino acids long. DNA for the CDR3: TGTGCCTTGTGGGAGGTGCAAGGAGAGTTGGGCAAAAAAATCAAGGTATTT. Translation gives CALWEVQGELGKKIKVF.

Of note for this clone: The amino acid sequence in TCRdb belongs to a much larger clone and departs from this DNA's translation at residue 4, likely a sequencing read error; the sequence shown is translated from the DNA. The chain recombines TRGV9 with TRGJP. Germline V gene sequence: CDR1 GITISATS, CDR2 ISYDGTV (reference sequence). J gave up 6 bases and V 8 bases, and 10 bases lay outside the gene matches. The CDR3 totals 16 residues. The CDR3 protein is CALLVMLELGKKIKVF. As DNA, the CDR3 is TGTGCCTTGTTGGTCATGCTAGAGTTGGGCAAAAAAATCAAGGTATTT.

This clone appeared a few times. This chain joins TRGV9 and TRGJP. Germline CDR1 GITISATS, CDR2 ISYDGTV (reference sequence). The CDR3 contains 18 residues. The ends lost 0 bases at V and 4 bases at J; junction bases unmatched: 6. The CDR3 reads CALWEVAGQELGKKIKVF. For the CDR3, the DNA is TGTGCCTTGTGGGAGGTGGCGGGACAAGAGTTGGGCAAAAAAATCAAGGTATTT.

Remarks on this clone: With a much larger clone just one base away, this may be a read error. Here the CDR3 reads CALWEVQGELGEKIKVF. CDR3 sequence (DNA): TGTGCCTTGTGGGAGGTGCAAGGAGAGTTGGGCGAAAAAATCAAGGTATTT. The chain joins TRGV9 to TRGJP. This CDR3 comprises 17 residues. The germline V gene has CDR1 GITISATS and CDR2 ISYDGTV (reference sequence).